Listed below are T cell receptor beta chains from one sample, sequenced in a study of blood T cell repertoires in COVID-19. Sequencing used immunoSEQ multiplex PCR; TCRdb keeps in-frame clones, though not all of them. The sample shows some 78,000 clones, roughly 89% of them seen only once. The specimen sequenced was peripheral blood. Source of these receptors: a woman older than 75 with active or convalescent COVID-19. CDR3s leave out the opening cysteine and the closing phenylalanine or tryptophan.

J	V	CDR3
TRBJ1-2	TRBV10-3	AISEGSANYGYT
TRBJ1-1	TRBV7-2	ASSLSTGLRTEAF
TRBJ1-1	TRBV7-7	ASSSLEGTANTEAF
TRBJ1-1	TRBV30	AWNLGQGRTEAF
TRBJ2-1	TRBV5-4	ASSQDRTSYNEQF
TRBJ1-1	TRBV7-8	ASSPRNTEAF
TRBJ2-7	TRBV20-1	SARVSYEQY
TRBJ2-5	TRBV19	ASSIGAGVGTQY
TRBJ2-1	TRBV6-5	ASSGGYNEQF
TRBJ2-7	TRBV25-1	ASSGSGGKKHEQY
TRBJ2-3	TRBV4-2	ASSQEGASGGGSDTQY
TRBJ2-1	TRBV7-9	ASSLAGGLAGANEQF
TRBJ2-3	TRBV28	ASSSRLAPDTQY
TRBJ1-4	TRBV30	AWSVLRGSEKLF
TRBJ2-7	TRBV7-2	ASSLVASGHYEQY
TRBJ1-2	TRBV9	ASSVASGANYGYT
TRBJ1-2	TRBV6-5	ASSYRGTGGYGYT
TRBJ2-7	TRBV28	ASSLGGQTYEQY
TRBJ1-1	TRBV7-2	ASSLVGTGTTEAF
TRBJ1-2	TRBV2	ASSPKGGQGST
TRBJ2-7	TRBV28	ASSPDWGGEDEQY
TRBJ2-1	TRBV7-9	ASSLTGTGAYNEQF
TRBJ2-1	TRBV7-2	ASSLRGAGSYNEQF
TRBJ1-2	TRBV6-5	ASSPGGYGYT
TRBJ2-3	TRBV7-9	ASSPKGQSTDTQY
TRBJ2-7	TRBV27	ASSTTRRGSYEQY
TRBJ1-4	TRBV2	ARGRGRGEKLF
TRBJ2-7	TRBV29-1	SVGLAGGPEEQY
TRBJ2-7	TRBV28	ASATLAGGGNEQY
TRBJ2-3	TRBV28	ASSLIYTDTQY
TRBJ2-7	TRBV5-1	ASSSGGTASEQY
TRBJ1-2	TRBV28	ASTEGGYGYT
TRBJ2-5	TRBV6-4	ASSDAGTGGAETQY
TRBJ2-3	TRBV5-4	ASSLGGVGTDTQY
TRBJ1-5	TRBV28	ASRHGQREKPQH
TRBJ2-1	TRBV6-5	ASSYPTRGDRNEQF
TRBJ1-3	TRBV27	ASSVSSRGASGTIY
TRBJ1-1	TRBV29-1	SAEIITKNTEAF
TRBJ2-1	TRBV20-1	SARALNEQF
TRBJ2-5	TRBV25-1	ASSDYSGTGGTQY
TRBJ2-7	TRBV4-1	ASSQDILAGAEQY
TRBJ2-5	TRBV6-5	ASGAVTQY
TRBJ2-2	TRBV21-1	ASSSGTESFANTGELF
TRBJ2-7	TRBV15	ATSRGGGAQAYEQY
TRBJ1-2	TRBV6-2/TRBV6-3	ASSGTGRGYGYT
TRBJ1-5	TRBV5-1	ASSLTGGGNQPQH
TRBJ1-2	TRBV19	ASSAQGEHGYT
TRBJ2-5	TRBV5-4	ANAKDSQETQY
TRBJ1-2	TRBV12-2	ASRFPGQGGDGYT
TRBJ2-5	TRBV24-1	ATSDPFRDRAGQETQY
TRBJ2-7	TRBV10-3	AISPRTVFYEQY
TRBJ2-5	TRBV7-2	ASSLRQEETQY
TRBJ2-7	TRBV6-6	ASTDPGQGSYEQY
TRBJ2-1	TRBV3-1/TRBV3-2	ASSPPGGLAGLREQF